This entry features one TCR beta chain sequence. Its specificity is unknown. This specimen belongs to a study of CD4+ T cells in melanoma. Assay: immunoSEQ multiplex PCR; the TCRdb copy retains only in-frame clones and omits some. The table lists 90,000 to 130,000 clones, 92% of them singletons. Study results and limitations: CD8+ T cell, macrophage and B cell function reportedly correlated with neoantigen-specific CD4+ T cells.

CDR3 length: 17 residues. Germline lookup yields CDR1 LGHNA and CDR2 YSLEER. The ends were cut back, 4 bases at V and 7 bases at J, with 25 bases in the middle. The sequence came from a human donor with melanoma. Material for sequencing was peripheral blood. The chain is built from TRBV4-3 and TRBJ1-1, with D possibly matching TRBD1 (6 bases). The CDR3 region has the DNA TGCGCCAGCAGCCTAGAACCTCCGGGACATAATTCGTATGAAGCTTTCTTT. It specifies CASSLEPPGHNSYEAFF.